This entry describes one T cell receptor beta chain. This CDR3 comprises 19 residues. The germline V gene has CDR1 LNHNV and CDR2 YYDKDF (reference sequence). Trimming removed 1 base from V and 1 base from J, with 21 bases in between. The entry originates in a study of OX40 agonist ivuxolimab in advanced cancers. As for the study in general: Males comprised about 78% of the group, whose mean age was about 62 years (range roughly 23 to 80).

Repertoires were generated with immunoSEQ multiplex PCR, while TCRdb's copy carries only in-frame clones and drops some. The data hold about 73,000 clones, with 92% observed a single time. The sample in question was CD4+ or CD8+ T cells sorted from blood, obtained in a trial of the OX40 agonist ivuxolimab. The TCR was taken from an adult with an advanced solid tumor such as melanoma, head and neck, liver or kidney cancer. The V and J genes are TRBV15 and TRBJ2-3, with D maybe TRBD2 (6 bases). Here the CDR3 DNA reads TGTGCCACCAGCAGAGGACCCGAGTGGGGGGAAGGCGGCACAGATACGCAGTATTTT. This codes for CATSRGPEWGEGGTDTQYF. Looking up the rest from reference TRBV15 and TRBJ2-3 gives the full variable domain: DAMVIQNPRYQVTQFGKPVTLSCSQTLNHNVMYWYQQKSSQAPKLLFHYYDKDFNNEADTPDNFQSRRPNTSFCFLDIRSPGLGDTAMYLCATSRGPEWGEGGTDTQYFGPGTRLTVL.